This entry describes one T cell receptor (beta chain). The CDR3 consists of 15 residues. The germline V and J ends were trimmed by 3 bases and 0 bases, with 9 bases remaining between them. The authors reverse transcribed roughly 0.5 to 1 ug RNA with random hexamers. The authors amplified TCR beta CDR3 across 54 Vbeta and 13 Jbeta using immunoSEQ multiplex PCR. TCRdb reanalysed the immunoSEQ multiplex PCR reads using MiXCR and keeps one entry per CDR3 protein. The sample contains tens of thousands of distinct CDR3 sequences, just under 95% of which appear only once. The data belong to a study of CD8 T cells in Susac syndrome. The individuals used as controls were healthy donors who had been matched for both age and sex.

The receptor's source is a human donor in good health. What was sequenced was CD8+ T cells from PBMCs. The rearrangement links TRBV12-3 or TRBV12-4 to TRBJ1-5; tentatively, D is TRBD1 (5 bases). CDR3 sequence: CASSFPGISNQPQHF. The DNA for the CDR3 is TGTGCCAGCAGTTTCCCAGGGATTAGCAATCAGCCCCAGCATTTT.